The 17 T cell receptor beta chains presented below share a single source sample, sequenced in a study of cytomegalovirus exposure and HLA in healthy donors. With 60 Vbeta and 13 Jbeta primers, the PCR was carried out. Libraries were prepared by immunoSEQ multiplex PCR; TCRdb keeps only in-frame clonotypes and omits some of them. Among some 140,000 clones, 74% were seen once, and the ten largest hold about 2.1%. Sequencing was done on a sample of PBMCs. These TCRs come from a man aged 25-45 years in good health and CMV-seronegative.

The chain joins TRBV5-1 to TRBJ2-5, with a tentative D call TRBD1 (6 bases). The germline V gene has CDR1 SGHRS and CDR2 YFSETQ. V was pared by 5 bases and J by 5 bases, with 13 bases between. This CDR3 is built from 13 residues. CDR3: CASSLQGRETQYF. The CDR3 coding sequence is TGCGCCAGCAGTTTACAGGGTAGGGAGACCCAGTACTTC.

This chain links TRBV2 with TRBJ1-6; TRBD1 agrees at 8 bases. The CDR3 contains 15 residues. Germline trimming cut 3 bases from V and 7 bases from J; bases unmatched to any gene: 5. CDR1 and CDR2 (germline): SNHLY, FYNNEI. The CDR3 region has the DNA TGTGCCAGCAGTGATGACAGGGGTAGCAATTCACCCCTCCACTTT. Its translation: CASSDDRGSNSPLHF.

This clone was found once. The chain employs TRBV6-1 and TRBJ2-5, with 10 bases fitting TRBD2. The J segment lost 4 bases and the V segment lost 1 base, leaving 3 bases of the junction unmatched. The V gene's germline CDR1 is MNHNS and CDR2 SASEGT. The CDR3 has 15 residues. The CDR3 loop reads CASSEEAGGPETQYF. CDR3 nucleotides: TGTGCCAGCAGTGAAGAAGCGGGGGGGCCAGAGACCCAGTACTTC.

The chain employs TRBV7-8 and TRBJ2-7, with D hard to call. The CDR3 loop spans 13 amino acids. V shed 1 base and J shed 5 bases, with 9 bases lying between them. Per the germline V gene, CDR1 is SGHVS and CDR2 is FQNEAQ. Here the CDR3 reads CASSLGRPHEQYF. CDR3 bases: TGTGCCAGCAGCTTAGGGCGGCCCCACGAGCAGTACTTC. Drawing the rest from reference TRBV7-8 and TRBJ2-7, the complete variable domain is GAGVSQSPRYKVAKRGQDVALRCDPISGHVSLFWYQQALGQGPEFLTYFQNEAQLDKSGLPSDRFFAERPEGSVSTLKIQRTQQEDSAVYLCASSLGRPHEQYFGPGTRLTVT.

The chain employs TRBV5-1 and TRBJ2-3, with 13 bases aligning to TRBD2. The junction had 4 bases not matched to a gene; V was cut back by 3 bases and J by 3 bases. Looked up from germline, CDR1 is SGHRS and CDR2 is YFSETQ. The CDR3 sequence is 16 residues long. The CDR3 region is CASSSWGLAGTDTQYF. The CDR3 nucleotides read TGCGCCAGCAGCTCCTGGGGACTAGCGGGGACAGATACGCAGTATTTT.

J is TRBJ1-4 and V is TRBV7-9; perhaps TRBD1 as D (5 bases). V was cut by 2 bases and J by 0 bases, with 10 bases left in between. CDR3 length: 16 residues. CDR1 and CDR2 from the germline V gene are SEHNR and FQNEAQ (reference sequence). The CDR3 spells CASSLLTDATNEKLFF. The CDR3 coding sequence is TGTGCCAGCAGCTTACTGACAGATGCAACTAATGAAAAACTGTTTTTT.

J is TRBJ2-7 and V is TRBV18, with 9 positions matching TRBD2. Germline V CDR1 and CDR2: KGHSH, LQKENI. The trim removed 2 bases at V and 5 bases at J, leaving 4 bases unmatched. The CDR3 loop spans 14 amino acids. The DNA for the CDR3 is TGTGCCAGCTCACCAATGCGGGGGGGCAACGAGCAGTACTTC. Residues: CASSPMRGGNEQYF.

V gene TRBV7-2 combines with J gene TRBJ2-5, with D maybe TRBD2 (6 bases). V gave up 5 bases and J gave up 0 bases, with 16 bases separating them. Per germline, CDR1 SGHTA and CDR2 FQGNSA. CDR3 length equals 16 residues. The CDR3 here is CASSRPGEENQETQYF. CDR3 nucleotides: TGTGCCAGCAGCCGCCCCGGGGAGGAGAACCAAGAGACCCAGTACTTC.

CDR3 coding DNA: TGTGCCAGCAGTGAAGCGGGGGGACTAGCGGGGCTACCCAGCACAGATACGCAGTATTTT. Translating it yields CASSEAGGLAGLPSTDTQYF. This rearrangement joins TRBV2 to TRBJ2-3, with 13 positions matching TRBD2. Trimming removed 0 bases from V and 0 bases from J; junction bases left unmatched: 9. Germline-derived CDR1 and CDR2 are SNHLY and FYNNEI. This CDR3 comprises 20 residues.

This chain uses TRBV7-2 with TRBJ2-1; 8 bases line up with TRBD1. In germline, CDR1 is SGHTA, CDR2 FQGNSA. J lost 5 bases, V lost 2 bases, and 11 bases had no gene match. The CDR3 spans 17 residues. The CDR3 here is CASSLSPDRVLHNEQFF. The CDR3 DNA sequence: TGTGCCAGCAGCTTATCCCCGGACAGGGTATTACACAATGAGCAGTTCTTC.

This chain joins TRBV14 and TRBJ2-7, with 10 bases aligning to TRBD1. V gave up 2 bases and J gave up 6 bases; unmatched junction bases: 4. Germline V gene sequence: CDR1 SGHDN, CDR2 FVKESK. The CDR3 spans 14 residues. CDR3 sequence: CASSQSGQGSEQYF. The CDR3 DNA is TGTGCCAGCAGCCAATCGGGACAGGGGAGCGAGCAGTACTTC.

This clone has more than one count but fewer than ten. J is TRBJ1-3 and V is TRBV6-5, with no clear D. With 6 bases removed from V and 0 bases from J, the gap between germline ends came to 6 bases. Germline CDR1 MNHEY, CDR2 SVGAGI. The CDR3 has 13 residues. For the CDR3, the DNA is TGTGCCAGCAGGCCGAGCTCTGGAAACACCATATATTTT. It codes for CASRPSSGNTIYF.

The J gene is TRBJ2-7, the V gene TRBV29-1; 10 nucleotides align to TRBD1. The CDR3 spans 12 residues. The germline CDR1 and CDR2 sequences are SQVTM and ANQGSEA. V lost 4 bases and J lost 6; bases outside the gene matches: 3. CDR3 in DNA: TGCAGCGTTGGGGGACAGGGGATCGAGCAGTACTTC. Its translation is CSVGGQGIEQYF.

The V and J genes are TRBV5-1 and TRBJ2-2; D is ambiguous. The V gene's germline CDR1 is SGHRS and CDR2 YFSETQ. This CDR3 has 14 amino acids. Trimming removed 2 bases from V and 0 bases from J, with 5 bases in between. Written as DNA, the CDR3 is TGCGCCAGCAGCTTATACACGAACACCGGGGAGCTGTTTTTT. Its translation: CASSLYTNTGELFF.

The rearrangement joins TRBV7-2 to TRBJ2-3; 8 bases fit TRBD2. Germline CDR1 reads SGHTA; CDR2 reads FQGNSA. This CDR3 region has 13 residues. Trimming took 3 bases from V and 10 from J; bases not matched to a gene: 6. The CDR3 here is CASSLTRGGAQYF. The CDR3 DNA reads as TGTGCCAGCAGCTTGACCCGGGGGGGTGCGCAGTATTTT.

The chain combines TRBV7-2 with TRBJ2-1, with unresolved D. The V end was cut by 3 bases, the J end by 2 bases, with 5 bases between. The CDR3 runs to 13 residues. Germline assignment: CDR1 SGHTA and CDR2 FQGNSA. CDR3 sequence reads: CASSLETYNEQFF. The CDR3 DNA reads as TGTGCCAGCAGCTTGGAGACCTACAATGAGCAGTTCTTC.

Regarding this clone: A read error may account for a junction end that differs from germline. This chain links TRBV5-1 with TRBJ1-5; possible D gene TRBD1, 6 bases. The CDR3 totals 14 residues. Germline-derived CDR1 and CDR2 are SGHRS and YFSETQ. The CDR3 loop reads CASSDGTPNQPQNF. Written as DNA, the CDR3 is TGCGCCAGCAGCGACGGGACACCCAATCAGCCCCAGAATTTT.